These 10 T cell receptor beta chains share one sample of origin, sequenced in a study of T cells after yellow fever vaccination. TCRdb re-called the 5' RACE reads with MiXCR, one entry per CDR3 protein. This table has over 300,000 distinct CDR3 sequences, about 4% appearing once. This specimen consisted of PBMCs, obtained 5 days after the yellow fever booster vaccination. All receptors derive from a young man who received the YFV17D yellow fever vaccine.

This clonotype has a handful of counts. The CDR3 nucleotides read TGCGCCAGCAGTAGGTTCGGCGGGGCCGTTGAGCAGTTCTTC. Translation gives CASSRFGGAVEQFF. The chain is built from TRBV5-1 and TRBJ2-1; tentative D call: TRBD2 (6 bases). The germline V gene has CDR1 SGHRS and CDR2 YFSETQ. The V end was cut by 5 bases, the J end by 9 bases, with 18 bases between. The CDR3 loop spans 14 amino acids. The full variable domain, its missing parts supplied by reference TRBV5-1 and TRBJ2-1, is KAGVTQTPRYLIKTRGQQVTLSCSPISGHRSVSWYQQTPGQGLQFLFEYFSETQRNKGNFPGRFSGRQFSNSRSEMNVSTLELGDSALYLCASSRFGGAVEQFFGPGTRLTVL.

The rearrangement joins TRBV9 to TRBJ2-7; TRBD1 matches 7 bases. This CDR3 has 15 residues. Germline V gene lookup returns CDR1 SGDLS and CDR2 YYNGEE. With V trimmed by 3 bases and J by 3 bases, 9 bases remained unmatched. In DNA form, the CDR3 reads TGTGCCAGCAGCGGACGTCTTCGGGACAGCTACGAGCAGTACTTC. It encodes CASSGRLRDSYEQYF.

The chain combines TRBV7-2 with TRBJ2-7; 7 nucleotides align to TRBD1. V was pared by 5 bases and J by 3 bases, with 13 bases of the junction left unmatched. In germline, CDR1 is SGHTA, CDR2 FQGNSA. This CDR3 comprises 16 residues. Here the CDR3 DNA reads TGTGCCAGCAGCCCAATCCCAGGGGGTCAAGACTACGAGCAGTACTTC. Translation: CASSPIPGGQDYEQYF.

With regard to this clonotype: At one end, the junction sequence differs from germline, possibly due to a read error. The chain is built from TRBV29-1 and TRBJ1-6; D remains unclear. CDR1 and CDR2 (germline): SQVTM, ANQGSEA. The CDR3 totals 13 residues. CDR3 sequence (DNA): TGCAGCGTTGACTTGGGTGATAAGTCACCCCTCCACTTT. Translated: CSVDLGDKSPLHF. Drawing the rest from reference TRBV29-1 and TRBJ1-6, the complete variable domain is SAVISQKPSRDICQRGTSLTIQCQVDSQVTMMFWYRQQPGQSLTLIATANQGSEATYESGFVIDKFPISRPNLTFSTLTVSNMSPEDSSIYLCSVDLGDKSPLHFGNGTRLTVT.

This clonotype was detected a few times. The chain carries TRBV4-1 and TRBJ2-2, with D perhaps matching TRBD1 (5 bases). Germline V CDR1 and CDR2: MGHRA, YSYEKL. Trimming pared 0 bases from V and 1 base from J, leaving 9 bases between. CDR3 length: 16 residues. The CDR3 protein is CASSQERTRNTGELFF. CDR3 DNA: TGCGCCAGCAGCCAAGAAAGGACAAGGAACACCGGGGAGCTGTTTTTT.

In its sample, this clonotype was seen a few times. The chain employs TRBV28 and TRBJ1-2, with 7 bases aligning to TRBD1. This CDR3 is built from 14 residues. The junction had 13 bases not matched to a gene; V was cut back by 6 bases and J by 9 bases. The germline CDR1 and CDR2 sequences are MDHEN and SYDVKM. The CDR3 coding sequence is TGTGCCAGCAGACTACAGGGGTTTACGGGGCGCTACACCTTC. This codes for CASRLQGFTGRYTF.

Only a few counts were recorded for this clonotype. The rearrangement links TRBV12-3 or TRBV12-4 to TRBJ2-1, with D perhaps TRBD1 (6 bases). The ends were cut back, 7 bases at V and 4 bases at J, with 17 bases in the middle. The CDR3 is made up of 15 amino acids. In nucleotides, the CDR3 is TGTGCCAGCACCCCCAGGGGATCCGGGTACAATGAGCAGTTCTTC. Translated: CASTPRGSGYNEQFF.

This clonotype has at least ten counts. The chain joins TRBV6-2 or TRBV6-3 to TRBJ2-7; D is undetermined. The V gene's germline CDR1 is MNHEY and CDR2 SVGEGT. Trimming stripped 0 bases from V and 1 base from J, with 4 bases between. CDR3 length equals 13 residues. DNA for the CDR3: TGTGCCAGCAGTTACTCGGCTTCCTACGAGCAGTACGTC. This codes for CASSYSASYEQYV.

This clonotype was recorded at least ten times. CDR3 DNA: TGTGCCAGCAGCTCCGAATCGACAGGAACTGGAAACACCATATATTTT. It codes for CASSSESTGTGNTIYF. This chain links TRBV7-2 with TRBJ1-3, with D possibly being TRBD1 (6 bases). The CDR3 loop spans 16 amino acids. The germline V gene encodes CDR1 SGHTA and CDR2 FQGNSA. Deletions cut 4 bases from V and 2 bases from J, with 15 bases between.

This rearrangement joins TRBV6-5 to TRBJ1-2; D is possibly TRBD1 (6 bases). Between the trimmed V and J ends, which lost 2 bases and 4 bases, there was a span of 8 bases. CDR1 and CDR2 (germline): MNHEY, SVGAGI. This CDR3 is built from 13 residues. CDR3 DNA sequence: TGTGCCAGCAGTTACCTAGGGGGCTATGGCTACACCTTC. It encodes CASSYLGGYGYTF.